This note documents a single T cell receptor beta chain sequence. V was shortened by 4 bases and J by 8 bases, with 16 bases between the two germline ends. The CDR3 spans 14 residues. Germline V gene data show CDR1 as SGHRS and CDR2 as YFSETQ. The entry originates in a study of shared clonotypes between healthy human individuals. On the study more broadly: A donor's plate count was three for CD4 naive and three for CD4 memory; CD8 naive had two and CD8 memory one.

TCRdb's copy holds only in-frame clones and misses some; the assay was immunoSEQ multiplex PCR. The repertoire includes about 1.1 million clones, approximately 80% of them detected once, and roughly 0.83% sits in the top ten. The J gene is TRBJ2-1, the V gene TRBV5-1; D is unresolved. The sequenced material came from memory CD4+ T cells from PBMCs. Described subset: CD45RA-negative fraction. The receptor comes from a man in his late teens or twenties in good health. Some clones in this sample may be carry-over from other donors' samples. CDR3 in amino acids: CASSPRARSHEQFF. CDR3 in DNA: TGCGCCAGCAGCCCTCGGGCGCGTTCGCATGAGCAGTTCTTC.